The 21 T cell receptor beta chains below come from one sample, sequenced in a study of T-cell reconstitution after alpha-beta-depleted transplantation in children. Construction of the TCRbeta library involved unique molecular identifiers. TCRdb re-derived calls from the PCR reads in MiXCR, one entry per CDR3 protein. The sample lists about 150,000 distinct CDR3 sequences; 8.8% were seen once. The input for sequencing was PBMCs, mostly from graft donor cells, taken 180 days after TCRalphabeta/CD19-depleted stem cell transplant. These receptor sequences come from a female patient under 10 years old who had a stem cell transplant for congenital amegakaryocytic thrombocytopenia, so the T cells may come from the graft donor.

In this sample, this clonotype turned up many times. The J gene is TRBJ2-3, the V gene TRBV3-1, with D perhaps TRBD1 (6 bases). CDR3 size: 15 residues. Germline lookup yields CDR1 LGHDT and CDR2 YNNKEL (reference sequence). V gave up 9 bases and J gave up 0 bases, with 16 bases separating them. The chain's CDR3 is CARNKGEESTDTQYF. The CDR3 DNA is TGTGCCAGAAACAAGGGGGAAGAGAGCACAGATACGCAGTATTTT.

The sample holds many counts of this clonotype. V gene TRBV2 combines with J gene TRBJ1-4; D unclear. Germline V CDR1 and CDR2: SNHLY, FYNNEI. The length of the CDR3 is 13 residues. Deletions cut 5 bases from V and 5 bases from J, with 9 bases between. The CDR3 region is CASSPRINEKLFF. In nucleotides, the CDR3 is TGTGCCAGCAGTCCGCGCATAAATGAAAAACTGTTTTTT. Filled out from reference TRBV2 and TRBJ1-4, the complete variable domain reads EPEVTQTPSHQVTQMGQEVILRCVPISNHLYFYWYRQILGQKVEFLVSFYNNEISEKSEIFDDQFSVERPDGSNFTLKIRSTKLEDSAMYFCASSPRINEKLFFGSGTQLSVL.

This clonotype occurred many times. V usage is TRBV7-6 and J usage is TRBJ2-3, with D possibly being TRBD2 (5 bases). The CDR3 is 17 amino acids. V was pared by 0 bases and J by 0 bases, with 13 bases between. Germline values: CDR1 SGHVS, CDR2 FNYEAQ. CDR3 nucleotides: TGTGCCAGCAGCTTAGCCCCGGGGAGCTTTAGCACAGATACGCAGTATTTT. The encoded protein is CASSLAPGSFSTDTQYF. Looking up the rest from reference TRBV7-6 and TRBJ2-3 gives the full variable domain: GAGVSQSPRYKVTKRGQDVALRCDPISGHVSLYWYRQALGQGPEFLTYFNYEAQQDKSGLPNDRFSAERPEGSISTLTIQRTEQRDSAMYRCASSLAPGSFSTDTQYFGPGTRLTVL.

This clonotype was seen ten or more times. The V and J genes are TRBV28 and TRBJ2-5, with D perhaps TRBD1 or TRBD2 (5 bases each). The V end was cut by 6 bases, the J end by 1 base, with 15 bases between. This CDR3 is built from 15 residues. The germline CDR1 and CDR2 sequences are MDHEN and SYDVKM. CDR3 bases: TGTGCCAGCAGGTGGTGGTGGGGGACCCAAGAGACCCAGTACTTC. It encodes CASRWWWGTQETQYF. Full variable domain (remainder filled in from reference TRBV28 and TRBJ2-5): DVKVTQSSRYLVKRTGEKVFLECVQDMDHENMFWYRQDPGLGLRLIYFSYDVKMKEKGDIPEGYSVSREKKERFSLILESASTNQTSMYLCASRWWWGTQETQYFGPGTRLLVL.

This clonotype was detected only a few times. The chain joins TRBV28 to TRBJ2-1; perhaps TRBD2 as D (5 bases). This CDR3 has 14 amino acids. The V end lost 5 bases, the J end lost 5 bases, and 13 bases lay between the germline ends. Germline-derived CDR1 and CDR2 are MDHEN and SYDVKM. In DNA, the CDR3 is TGTGCCAGCAGTCCCGGACTGGGGAACAATGAGCAGTTCTTC. Its protein is CASSPGLGNNEQFF.

V usage is TRBV7-8 and J usage is TRBJ1-5, with D hard to call. Germline lookup yields CDR1 SGHVS and CDR2 FQNEAQ. This CDR3 comprises 13 residues. Trimming pared 2 bases from V and 4 bases from J, leaving 6 bases between. The chain's CDR3 is CASSLSNNQPQHF. The CDR3 DNA sequence: TGTGCCAGCAGCTTAAGTAATAATCAGCCCCAGCATTTT.

This clonotype has only a few counts. The V and J genes are TRBV3-1 and TRBJ1-2; D is perhaps TRBD1 (6 bases). The CDR3 has 18 amino acids. V was shortened by 0 bases and J by 0 bases, with 17 bases between the two germline ends. CDR1 and CDR2 from the germline V gene are LGHDT and YNNKEL (reference sequence). The CDR3 DNA sequence: TGTGCCAGCAGCCAAGAGCTTACAGGGTTCCCTCCTAACTATGGCTACACCTTC. Residues: CASSQELTGFPPNYGYTF.

This clonotype was seen repeatedly, ten times or more. This rearrangement joins TRBV7-2 to TRBJ2-1; the D is unclear. The CDR3 totals 16 residues. Per germline, CDR1 SGHTA and CDR2 FQGNSA. V was clipped by 7 bases and J by 0 bases, with 16 bases between them. The CDR3 loop is CASIPWGGGSYNEQFF. The CDR3 DNA reads as TGTGCCAGCATCCCTTGGGGTGGTGGCTCCTACAATGAGCAGTTCTTC.

This clonotype has a count of ten or more. The chain links TRBV5-1 to TRBJ2-7; weak D call: TRBD1 (5 bases). Germline V gene data show CDR1 as SGHRS and CDR2 as YFSETQ. V shed 0 bases and J shed 5 bases, with 21 bases lying between them. The CDR3 covers 17 residues. DNA for the CDR3: TGCGCCAGCAGCTTGGCCTTATTTGGACAACCCTATGACGAGCAGTACTTC. Its protein is CASSLALFGQPYDEQYF.

This clonotype was counted many times. J is TRBJ2-3 and V is TRBV29-1; a weak D match, TRBD2 (5 bases). Looked up from germline, CDR1 is SQVTM and CDR2 is ANQGSEA. Trimming pared 2 bases from V and 5 bases from J, leaving 14 bases between. CDR3 length: 14 residues. CDR3 coding DNA: TGCAGCGTTGAACCAGCATACCGGGAAGATACGCAGTATTTT. Translation: CSVEPAYREDTQYF.

This clonotype showed up just once. This may stem from a read error, because a much larger clone lies one nucleotide away. The chain is built from TRBV4-1 and TRBJ2-2; D tentatively fits TRBD1 or TRBD2 (5 bases each). Germline lookup yields CDR1 MGHRA and CDR2 YSYEKL. The CDR3 extends over 15 amino acids. CDR3 loop: CASSPETTIAGDLFF. In DNA form, the CDR3 reads TGCGCCAGCAGCCCCGAGACCACAATTGCCGGGGACCTGTTTTTT.

Only a few counts were recorded for this clonotype. The V gene is TRBV10-2, the J gene TRBJ2-7; D remains unclear. V shed 2 bases and J shed 6 bases, with 11 bases lying between them. This CDR3 is 13 amino acids long. Germline V gene sequence: CDR1 WSHSY, CDR2 SAAADI. CDR3 DNA sequence: TGCGCCAGCAGTGAGGGCCCCTCGGCCGAGCAGTACTTC. This translates into CASSEGPSAEQYF.

This clonotype appeared many times. V usage is TRBV20-1 and J usage is TRBJ1-6, with TRBD1 as a possible D gene (5 bases). The germline V gene encodes CDR1 DFQATT and CDR2 SNEGSKA (reference sequence). The CDR3 is 13 residues long. Between the trimmed V and J ends, which lost 6 bases and 9 bases, there was a span of 15 bases. In nucleotides, the CDR3 is TGCAGTGCCGTCCGGGACCTCCCTTCACCCCTCCACTTT. Amino acids: CSAVRDLPSPLHF.

This clonotype was seen ten or more times. V gene TRBV20-1 combines with J gene TRBJ2-1; D might be TRBD1 (6 bases). Germline V gene sequence: CDR1 DFQATT, CDR2 SNEGSKA (reference sequence). V was clipped by 2 bases and J by 7 bases, with 18 bases between them. The CDR3 contains 15 residues. In DNA, the CDR3 is TGCAGTGCTAGACCCGCCAGAGGGGGTTGGAATGAGCAGTTCTTC. Translation gives CSARPARGGWNEQFF.

The chain is built from TRBV7-2 and TRBJ1-2; D not resolved. In germline, CDR1 is SGHTA, CDR2 FQGNSA. The V end was cut by 2 bases, the J end by 6 bases, with 13 bases between. The CDR3 spans 14 residues. CDR3 nucleotides: TGTGCCAGCAGCTTACTGCAGGAACGGAATGGCTACACCTTC. This encodes CASSLLQERNGYTF.

The chain recombines TRBV2 with TRBJ2-7; D possibly corresponds to TRBD2 (6 bases). The V and J ends lost 9 bases and 2 bases respectively, with 11 bases between them. There are 12 residues in the CDR3. From germline, CDR1 is SNHLY and CDR2 FYNNEI. CDR3 region: CASTREAYEQYF. CDR3 sequence (DNA): TGTGCCAGTACGAGGGAGGCCTACGAGCAGTACTTC.

The table lists this clonotype with many counts. The chain carries TRBV7-2 and TRBJ2-3; perhaps TRBD2 as D (5 bases). CDR1 SGHTA and CDR2 FQGNSA come from the germline V gene. V lost 3 bases and J 11 bases, leaving 9 bases between the germline ends. The CDR3 has 11 amino acids. Here the CDR3 reads CASSLGVVQYF. In nucleotides, the CDR3 is TGTGCCAGCAGCTTGGGAGTGGTGCAGTATTTT.

The chain has TRBV12-3 or TRBV12-4 and TRBJ2-3; D remains ambiguous. V lost 2 bases and J lost 2, with 8 bases in between. This CDR3 spans 14 amino acids. CDR3 in DNA: TGTGCCAGCAGTTTATCCCCTGCCACAGATACGCAGTATTTT. Translated: CASSLSPATDTQYF.

This clonotype was detected many times. The chain is built from TRBV10-3 and TRBJ1-5; D is uncertain. The length of the CDR3 is 11 residues. Trimming removed 10 bases from V and 8 bases from J, with 12 bases in between. Germline loops: CDR1 ENHRY, CDR2 SYGVKD. CDR3 amino acids: CARLVSEPQHF. The CDR3 region has the DNA TGTGCCAGGCTCGTGAGCGAGCCCCAGCATTTT.

The chain has TRBV12-3 or TRBV12-4 and TRBJ2-1, with D possibly TRBD1 on 7 matching bases. This CDR3 region has 15 residues. Trimming removed 5 bases at V and 1 base at J, with 12 bases between. As DNA, the CDR3 is TGTGCCAGCAGTGGAGGGGGCTCATCCTACAATGAGCAGTTCTTC. Protein sequence: CASSGGGSSYNEQFF.

This clonotype was picked up many times. CDR3 protein: CASRAGLAGIGYEQYF. CDR3 nucleotide sequence: TGCGCCAGCAGAGCGGGACTAGCGGGGATAGGCTACGAGCAGTACTTC. The chain is built from TRBV5-1 and TRBJ2-7, with 13 bases identical to TRBD2. The CDR3 is 16 residues long. Germline values: CDR1 SGHRS, CDR2 YFSETQ. V lost 5 bases to trimming and J lost 3 bases; unmatched junction nucleotides: 8.